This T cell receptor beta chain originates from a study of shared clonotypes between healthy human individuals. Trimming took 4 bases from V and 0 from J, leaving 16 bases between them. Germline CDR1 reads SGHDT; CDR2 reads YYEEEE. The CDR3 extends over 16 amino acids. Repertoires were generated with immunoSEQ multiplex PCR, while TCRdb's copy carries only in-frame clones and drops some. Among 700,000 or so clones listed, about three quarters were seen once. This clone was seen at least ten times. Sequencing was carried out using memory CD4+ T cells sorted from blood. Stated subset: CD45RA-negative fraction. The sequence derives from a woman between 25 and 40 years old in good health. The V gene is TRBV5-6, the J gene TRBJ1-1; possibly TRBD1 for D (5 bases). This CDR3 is CASSHGVGGMNTEAFF. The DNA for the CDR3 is TGTGCCAGCAGCCATGGAGTGGGGGGGATGAACACTGAAGCTTTCTTT.